The 32 T cell receptor beta chains below come from one sample, sequenced in a study of shared T cell receptors in the human thymus. Data came from immunoSEQ multiplex PCR; TCRdb stores just in-frame clones and leaves some out. The profile covers over 450,000 clones, with around 78% appearing a single time and around 0.012% taken by the ten largest. In addition, the sample was reused for a study of human thymus T cells.

The sequencing input was thymocytes. Source of these receptors: a boy in the first two years of life with a congenital heart defect.

CDR3 bases: TGTGCCAGCAGGCGACAGGGGGCCTACGAGCAGTACTTC. This codes for CASRRQGAYEQYF. This rearrangement joins TRBV28 to TRBJ2-7, with 9 nucleotides matching TRBD1. The V gene's germline CDR1 is MDHEN and CDR2 SYDVKM. The CDR3 totals 13 residues. Trimming removed 6 bases from V and 2 bases from J; junction bases left unmatched: 2. Supplemented by reference TRBV28 and TRBJ2-7, the full variable domain reads DVKVTQSSRYLVKRTGEKVFLECVQDMDHENMFWYRQDPGLGLRLIYFSYDVKMKEKGDIPEGYSVSREKKERFSLILESASTNQTSMYLCASRRQGAYEQYFGPGTRLTVT.

The chain combines TRBV4-2 with TRBJ2-5; 7 bases fit TRBD2. The end of the DNA is better explained by TRBJ2-7, so the J call may be wrong. Germline loops: CDR1 LGHNA, CDR2 YNFKEQ. The CDR3 length is 16 residues. This CDR3 is CASSRATGGLRYEQYF. The CDR3 nucleotides read TGTGCCAGCAGCCGAGCTACGGGAGGACTTAGGTACGAGCAGTACTTC.

This chain joins TRBV4-2 and TRBJ2-3, with D perhaps matching TRBD2 (7 bases). Between the trimmed V and J ends, which lost 0 bases and 2 bases, there was a span of 18 bases. This CDR3 has 18 amino acids. CDR1 is LGHNA, CDR2 YNFKEQ, per germline. The CDR3 DNA is TGTGCCAGCAGCCAAGAGGAGGGGGGGCCGCTAAACACAGATACGCAGTATTTT. This sequence encodes CASSQEEGGPLNTDTQYF.

In its sample, this clone was seen a few times. The gene calls are TRBV28 and TRBJ2-3, with 11 bases identical to TRBD2. The CDR3 is made up of 19 amino acids. The junction had 14 bases not matched to a gene; V was cut back by 5 bases and J by 1 base. Germline loops: CDR1 MDHEN, CDR2 SYDVKM. CDR3 DNA sequence: TGTGCCAGCAGTCTACCGACTAGCGGGACGCCCGGAGGCACAGATACGCAGTATTTT. Amino acid sequence: CASSLPTSGTPGGTDTQYF.

The rearrangement uses TRBV10-3 and TRBJ2-1, with 10 bases matching TRBD2. Looked up from germline, CDR1 is ENHRY and CDR2 is SYGVKD. The CDR3 loop spans 15 amino acids. J lost 7 bases, V lost 2 bases, and 5 bases had no gene match. The CDR3 DNA follows: TGTGCCATCAGTGAGGCTAGCGGGAGAGAGAATGAGCAGTTCTTC. Its protein is CAISEASGRENEQFF.

The J gene is TRBJ2-5, the V gene TRBV5-1, with D possibly TRBD2 on 6 matching bases. CDR3 length: 15 amino acids. The V and J ends lost 2 bases and 1 base respectively, with 12 bases between them. CDR1 SGHRS and CDR2 YFSETQ come from the germline V gene. The CDR3, as DNA: TGCGCCAGCAGCTTCGGTAGCGGTTCCCAAGAGACCCAGTACTTC. Protein product: CASSFGSGSQETQYF. Full variable domain (outside the CDR3, taken from reference TRBV5-1 and TRBJ2-5): KAGVTQTPRYLIKTRGQQVTLSCSPISGHRSVSWYQQTPGQGLQFLFEYFSETQRNKGNFPGRFSGRQFSNSRSEMNVSTLELGDSALYLCASSFGSGSQETQYFGPGTRLLVL.

The V gene is TRBV5-1, the J gene TRBJ2-7, with D perhaps TRBD1 (6 bases). The CDR3 covers 16 residues. Germline-derived CDR1 and CDR2 are SGHRS and YFSETQ. The V and J ends lost 0 bases and 0 bases respectively, with 13 bases between them. The CDR3 nucleotides are TGCGCCAGCAGCTTGGCCGGCCAGGGGAGCTCCTACGAGCAGTACTTC. The encoded protein is CASSLAGQGSSYEQYF.

V and J are TRBV14 and TRBJ2-3; D gene unclear. Germline values: CDR1 SGHDN, CDR2 FVKESK. Trimming stripped 1 base from V and 6 bases from J, with 8 bases between. The CDR3 is 13 residues long. In DNA, the CDR3 is TGTGCCAGCAGCCAAGTCCACGAGGATACGCAGTATTTT. This encodes CASSQVHEDTQYF.

This clone appeared a single time. The genes are TRBV6-1 and TRBJ2-7; TRBD2 might be the D (5 bases). V shed 3 bases and J shed 3 bases, with 15 bases lying between them. Germline values: CDR1 MNHNS, CDR2 SASEGT. The CDR3 consists of 15 residues. The CDR3 spells CASSDPARTYYEQYF. The CDR3 nucleotides read TGTGCCAGCAGTGACCCCGCTAGGACTTACTACGAGCAGTACTTC.

Only a few counts were recorded for this clone. The chain joins TRBV28 to TRBJ1-5, with D unresolved. CDR3 length: 11 amino acids. The V end lost 9 bases, the J end lost 9 bases, and 12 bases lay between the germline ends. Germline V CDR1 and CDR2: MDHEN, SYDVKM. CDR3 DNA sequence: TGTGCCAGTGGGCCCAGTATGCCCCAGCATTTT. It encodes CASGPSMPQHF.

This clone occurred once. This chain connects TRBV6-4 to TRBJ1-1; D is perhaps TRBD1 (5 bases). Deletions cut 2 bases from V and 1 base from J, with 11 bases between. CDR1 is MRHNA and CDR2 is SNTAGT in the germline V gene. CDR3 length: 15 amino acids. The chain's CDR3 is CASSDRLGPNTEAFF. The CDR3 region has the DNA TGTGCCAGCAGTGACCGTTTGGGGCCGAACACTGAAGCTTTCTTT.

The chain joins TRBV7-2 to TRBJ1-2; 10 bases are shared with TRBD1. With 5 bases clipped from V and 8 bases from J, the junction kept 8 bases outside the gene matches. CDR3 length equals 14 residues. Germline V gene sequence: CDR1 SGHTA, CDR2 FQGNSA. Written as DNA, the CDR3 is TGTGCCAGCAGCCGAAGGGACAGGGGCAGAGGCTACACCTTC. Translated, it gives CASSRRDRGRGYTF.

CDR3 nucleotide sequence: TGTGCCAGCAGCCTCTCGGGACAGGGGGATCAGCCCCAGCATTTT. It translates to CASSLSGQGDQPQHF. J is TRBJ1-5 and V is TRBV7-2; the match to TRBD1 covers 11 bases. This CDR3 comprises 15 residues. Germline V lookup: CDR1 SGHTA, CDR2 FQGNSA. The V segment lost 5 bases and the J segment 5 bases; nucleotides outside the gene matches: 5. The variable domain in full, with the rest retrieved from reference TRBV7-2 and TRBJ1-5, is GAGVSQSPSNKVTEKGKDVELRCDPISGHTALYWYRQSLGQGLEFLIYFQGNSAPDKSGLPSDRFSAERTGGSVSTLTIQRTQQEDSAVYLCASSLSGQGDQPQHFGDGTRLSIL.

This clone was observed a single time. The J gene is TRBJ2-5, the V gene TRBV29-1; no reliable D call. Germline CDR1 reads SQVTM; CDR2 reads ANQGSEA. The CDR3 has 14 amino acids. V lost 4 bases and J 0 bases, leaving 12 bases between the germline ends. CDR3 coding DNA: TGCAGCGTTGTGTTGAGTTATAACCAAGAGACCCAGTACTTC. Protein: CSVVLSYNQETQYF.

This chain connects TRBV29-1 to TRBJ1-5; maybe TRBD1 (6 bases). This CDR3 is built from 14 residues. Trimming pared 5 bases from V and 0 bases from J, leaving 11 bases between. Germline-derived CDR1 and CDR2 are SQVTM and ANQGSEA. CDR3: CSVRAGDSNQPQHF. In DNA form, the CDR3 reads TGCAGCGTTCGAGCAGGGGATAGCAATCAGCCCCAGCATTTT.

This clone is a singleton in its sample. This rearrangement joins TRBV15 to TRBJ1-1, with D perhaps matching TRBD1 (6 bases). Germline loops: CDR1 LNHNV, CDR2 YYDKDF (reference sequence). The CDR3 contains 14 residues. V lost 0 bases and J 10 bases, leaving 15 bases between the germline ends. CDR3 nucleotide sequence: TGTGCCACCAGCAGAGATGGGCGGGCAGGGGCAGCTTTCTTT. Protein product: CATSRDGRAGAAFF.

The chain employs TRBV7-9 and TRBJ2-2, with 7 bases lining up with TRBD1. Germline CDR1 reads SEHNR; CDR2 reads FQNEAQ (reference sequence). Losses at the gene ends were 2 bases for V and 1 base for J; bases not matched to a gene: 4. The CDR3 has 16 amino acids. Here the CDR3 reads CASSLNGQENTGELFF. As DNA, the CDR3 is TGTGCCAGCAGCTTAAATGGACAGGAGAACACCGGGGAGCTGTTTTTT.

The chain links TRBV28 to TRBJ1-4, with 10 nucleotides matching TRBD1. This CDR3 spans 15 amino acids. V gave up 6 bases and J gave up 8 bases; unmatched junction bases: 9. Germline loops: CDR1 MDHEN, CDR2 SYDVKM. In DNA, the CDR3 is TGTGCCAGCAGCCCGCGCGACAGGGGGCAGGAAAAACTGTTTTTT. Residues: CASSPRDRGQEKLFF.

The gene calls are TRBV5-1 and TRBJ2-7; D call uncertain. This CDR3 has 15 amino acids. V was pared by 2 bases and J by 0 bases, with 12 bases between. Germline CDR1 is SGHRS and CDR2 is YFSETQ. CDR3 protein: CASSLLGALSYEQYF. The CDR3 DNA is TGCGCCAGCAGCTTATTGGGCGCACTCTCCTACGAGCAGTACTTC.

This clone was seen only a few times. The chain carries TRBV6-1 and TRBJ1-2; the match to TRBD1 covers 9 bases. J gave up 3 bases and V 0 bases, and 11 bases lay outside the gene matches. This CDR3 has 18 residues. The V gene's germline CDR1 is MNHNS and CDR2 SASEGT. The CDR3 sequence is CASSEAGRDRDLDYGYTF. Here the CDR3 DNA reads TGTGCCAGCAGTGAAGCAGGTCGGGACAGGGATCTCGACTATGGCTACACCTTC.

In this sample, this clone turned up once. DNA of the CDR3: TGTGCCAGCAGTTACTCGAAGGTAGCGGGCTCCTACGAGCAGTACTTC. As protein: CASSYSKVAGSYEQYF. V gene TRBV6-5 combines with J gene TRBJ2-7, with 7 bases aligning to TRBD2. This CDR3 region has 16 residues. Germline trimming cut 0 bases from V and 0 bases from J; bases unmatched to any gene: 5. Germline V gene data show CDR1 as MNHEY and CDR2 as SVGAGI.

The rearrangement uses TRBV27 and TRBJ2-5; 9 nucleotides match TRBD2. This CDR3 contains 17 residues. Losses at the gene ends were 0 bases for V and 2 bases for J; bases not matched to a gene: 7. Germline V gene lookup returns CDR1 MNHEY and CDR2 SMNVEV (reference sequence). This CDR3 is CASSLSLSGGRQETQYF. The DNA for the CDR3 is TGTGCCAGCAGTTTATCTCTTAGCGGGGGACGACAAGAGACCCAGTACTTC.

The CDR3 region has the DNA TGTGCCAGCAGCTTACGGGGGATACGACAGTATTTT. Protein sequence: CASSLRGIRQYF. The chain joins TRBV13 to TRBJ2-3, with a tentative D call TRBD2 (6 bases). Per germline, CDR1 PRHDT and CDR2 FYEKMQ (reference sequence). V lost 2 bases, J lost 12 bases, and 12 bases lay in between. This CDR3 spans 12 amino acids.

This rearrangement joins TRBV5-4 to TRBJ2-1; D unresolved. Per germline, CDR1 SGHNT and CDR2 YYREEE (reference sequence). V lost 5 bases and J lost 5, with 11 bases in between. There are 13 residues in the CDR3. CDR3 residues: CASRTSRHNEQFF. CDR3 in DNA: TGTGCCAGCAGGACATCTCGACACAATGAGCAGTTCTTC.

This sequence joins TRBV11-1 and TRBJ2-5; 13 nucleotides match TRBD2. The CDR3 totals 16 residues. The V gene's germline CDR1 is SGHAT and CDR2 FQDESV (reference sequence). J gave up 5 bases and V 4 bases, and 7 bases lay outside the gene matches. The CDR3 reads CASSCTSGRAEETQYF. CDR3 DNA sequence: TGTGCCAGCAGCTGTACTAGCGGGAGGGCGGAGGAGACCCAGTACTTC.

The chain couples TRBV25-1 to TRBJ2-7; D uncertain. Trimming pared 3 bases from V and 5 bases from J, leaving 5 bases between. CDR1 and CDR2 (germline): MGHDK, SYGVNS. CDR3 length equals 11 residues. CDR3 sequence: CASSDPDEQYF. The CDR3 DNA reads as TGTGCCAGCAGTGATCCCGACGAGCAGTACTTC.

This clone was counted between two and nine times. The rearrangement joins TRBV28 to TRBJ2-5; TRBD1 might be the D (6 bases). V lost 3 bases, J lost 4 bases, and 9 bases lay in between. This CDR3 has 13 residues. CDR1 and CDR2 from the germline V gene are MDHEN and SYDVKM. This CDR3 reads CASSFLGAETQYF. CDR3 coding DNA: TGTGCCAGCAGTTTTCTGGGGGCAGAGACCCAGTACTTC.

V usage is TRBV5-1 and J usage is TRBJ2-6, with 7 nucleotides matching TRBD1. The germline V gene has CDR1 SGHRS and CDR2 YFSETQ. This CDR3 is built from 19 residues. With 1 base clipped from V and 0 bases from J, the junction kept 10 bases outside the gene matches. CDR3 bases: TGCGCCAGCAGCTTGTTCCCAGGACAGGATTTCTCTGGGGCCAACGTCCTGACTTTC. Protein product: CASSLFPGQDFSGANVLTF.

CDR3 in DNA: TGTGCCATCAGTGGGCGGAGGGGAGAGGGGGAGCAGTACTTC. Encoded protein: CAISGRRGEGEQYF. The gene calls are TRBV10-3 and TRBJ2-7, with D perhaps matching TRBD2 (6 bases). V lost 4 bases and J 7 bases, leaving 17 bases between the germline ends. CDR3 length: 14 amino acids. CDR1 ENHRY and CDR2 SYGVKD come from the germline V gene.

The CDR3 sequence is CASSQVNRSGANVLTF. As DNA, the CDR3 is TGCGCCAGCAGCCAAGTGAACAGGTCGGGGGCCAACGTCCTGACTTTC. The chain has TRBV4-1 and TRBJ2-6, with D possibly TRBD1 on 5 matching bases. The CDR3 totals 16 residues. Germline lookup yields CDR1 MGHRA and CDR2 YSYEKL. V lost 1 base and J lost 4, with 11 bases in between.

The chain has TRBV14 and TRBJ1-1; D unclear. Per germline, CDR1 SGHDN and CDR2 FVKESK. The CDR3 loop spans 12 amino acids. Trimming took off 1 base at V and 6 bases at J, with 6 bases between the two ends. The CDR3 here is CASSQGQAEAFF. CDR3 nucleotides: TGTGCCAGCAGCCAAGGGCAGGCTGAAGCTTTCTTT.

The rearrangement joins TRBV10-2 to TRBJ1-2; unclear D gene. Trimming shortened V by 5 bases and J by 5 bases, and 3 bases separated the two germline ends. CDR1 is WSHSY and CDR2 is SAAADI in the germline V gene. This CDR3 contains 10 residues. Here the CDR3 reads CASSRYGYTF. The CDR3 nucleotides are TGCGCCAGCAGTCGTTATGGCTACACCTTC.